Presented here are 19 T cell receptor beta chains from one specimen sequenced in a study of CD8 T cells in Susac syndrome. RNA, at roughly 0.5 to 1 ug, was reverse transcribed with random hexamers. TCRdb used MiXCR to reprocess the immunoSEQ multiplex PCR reads, holding one entry per CDR3 protein. This table has 110,000 to 150,000 distinct CDR3 sequences, around 95% appearing once. Sequencing was done on a sample of CD4+ T cells from PBMCs. Source of these receptors: a human donor with Susac syndrome.

V is TRBV20-1 and J is TRBJ2-7; possible D gene TRBD2, 6 bases. The CDR3 totals 14 residues. Germline loops: CDR1 DFQATT, CDR2 SNEGSKA (reference sequence). Trimming shortened V by 0 bases and J by 6 bases, and 15 bases separated the two germline ends. The CDR3 sequence is CSARDTTSVPEQYF. For the CDR3, the DNA is TGCAGTGCTAGAGATACGACTAGTGTGCCCGAGCAGTACTTC.

This sequence joins TRBV5-1 and TRBJ1-2; 7 bases line up with TRBD1. V shed 2 bases, J shed 6 bases, and the junction held 4 bases outside the gene matches. CDR3 size: 13 residues. CDR1 and CDR2 (germline): SGHRS, YFSETQ. The CDR3 protein is CASSLGTEDGYTF. The CDR3 nucleotides read TGCGCCAGCAGCTTAGGGACAGAAGATGGCTACACCTTC.

This chain connects TRBV20-1 to TRBJ1-2; the D gene is possibly TRBD1 (6 bases). Germline V gene data show CDR1 as DFQATT and CDR2 as SNEGSKA (reference sequence). The V end was cut by 1 base, the J end by 7 bases, with 19 bases between. The length of the CDR3 is 15 residues. The CDR3 DNA reads TGCAGTGCTAGAGCCTCCAGGGGACAACTATCTGGCTACACCTTC. As protein: CSARASRGQLSGYTF.

This clonotype was seen a handful of times. The chain couples TRBV3-1 to TRBJ2-2; D ambiguous. The CDR3 sequence is 12 residues long. Trimming removed 4 bases from V and 4 bases from J, with 4 bases in between. Germline V gives CDR1 LGHDT, CDR2 YNNKEL (reference sequence). CDR3 nucleotides: TGTGCCAGCAGCCTGCGCACCGGGGAGCTGTTTTTT. It translates to CASSLRTGELFF.

This chain joins TRBV28 and TRBJ1-4; D is possibly TRBD1 (6 bases). This CDR3 contains 16 residues. Germline V lookup: CDR1 MDHEN, CDR2 SYDVKM. Deletions cut 6 bases from V and 7 bases from J, with 21 bases between. In DNA, the CDR3 is TGTGCCAGCAGCCCCTTTACAGGGAACGGCGCTGAAAAACTGTTTTTT. The encoded protein is CASSPFTGNGAEKLFF.

This clonotype has only one observation. The J gene is TRBJ2-7, the V gene TRBV29-1, with a tentative D call TRBD1 (5 bases). Per the germline V gene, CDR1 is SQVTM and CDR2 is ANQGSEA. The V gene lost 4 bases and the J gene lost 1 base, with 14 bases spanning the gap. The CDR3 extends over 14 amino acids. In nucleotides, the CDR3 is TGCAGCGTTGGCTTCAGGGCACGGTCCTACGAGCAGTACTTC. Amino acids: CSVGFRARSYEQYF.

V gene TRBV29-1 combines with J gene TRBJ2-1; 15 positions match TRBD2. The germline V gene has CDR1 SQVTM and CDR2 ANQGSEA. Germline trimming cut 1 base from V and 10 bases from J; bases unmatched to any gene: 11. This CDR3 region has 17 residues. The DNA of the CDR3 is TGCAGCGTTGAAGGGGGACTAGCGGGAGGTGACCATGGAGAGCAGTTCTTC. Its translation: CSVEGGLAGGDHGEQFF.

This chain links TRBV6-5 with TRBJ1-2, with 7 bases matching TRBD1. Germline CDR1 MNHEY, CDR2 SVGAGI. Trimming removed 6 bases from V and 0 bases from J; junction bases left unmatched: 4. The CDR3 covers 14 residues. In DNA form, the CDR3 reads TGTGCCAGCAGGAAACAGGGGACTAACTATGGCTACACCTTC. Amino acid sequence: CASRKQGTNYGYTF.

The V and J genes are TRBV5-1 and TRBJ2-3; unclear D gene. Trimming took 1 base from V and 4 from J, leaving 10 bases between them. Germline V gives CDR1 SGHRS, CDR2 YFSETQ. The CDR3 loop spans 14 amino acids. The CDR3 DNA reads as TGCGCCAGCAGCTTGTTACAGCCAGCAGATACGCAGTATTTT. This sequence encodes CASSLLQPADTQYF.

The J gene is TRBJ1-1, the V gene TRBV28; TRBD1 agrees at 8 bases. This CDR3 spans 16 amino acids. Germline V CDR1 and CDR2: MDHEN, SYDVKM. The V and J ends lost 6 bases and 11 bases, in that order; junction bases with no gene match: 20. This chain's CDR3 is CASSSNSRGDRLTAFF. As DNA, the CDR3 is TGTGCCAGCAGCTCAAACAGCCGGGGGGACAGGCTTACGGCTTTCTTT.

The chain combines TRBV6-2 or TRBV6-3 with TRBJ2-1; D unclear. Germline-derived CDR1 and CDR2 are MNHEY and SVGEGT. Trimming removed 2 bases at V and 2 bases at J, with 10 bases between. The CDR3 spans 15 residues. As DNA, the CDR3 is TGTGCCAGCAGTTACGGGAAATTTACCTACAATGAGCAGTTCTTC. Its translation is CASSYGKFTYNEQFF.

J is TRBJ2-5 and V is TRBV15, with D unclear. CDR1 is LNHNV, CDR2 YYDKDF, per germline (reference sequence). The V end was cut by 3 bases, the J end by 5 bases, with 7 bases between. The CDR3 extends over 12 amino acids. Here the CDR3 reads CATSRSMETQYF. The CDR3 DNA reads as TGTGCCACCAGCAGGTCTATGGAGACCCAGTACTTC.

J is TRBJ2-1 and V is TRBV20-1; 13 bases map to TRBD2. The germline V gene encodes CDR1 DFQATT and CDR2 SNEGSKA (reference sequence). There are 18 residues in the CDR3. Losses at the gene ends were 6 bases for V and 10 bases for J; bases not matched to a gene: 21. CDR3 region: CSALRPSTSGGGVKEQFF. CDR3 DNA sequence: TGCAGTGCCCTGAGACCATCCACTAGCGGGGGGGGCGTAAAGGAGCAGTTCTTC.

This chain connects TRBV29-1 to TRBJ2-3, with 8 bases identical to TRBD2. With V trimmed by 6 bases and J by 4 bases, 9 bases remained unmatched. This CDR3 spans 14 amino acids. Germline lookup yields CDR1 SQVTM and CDR2 ANQGSEA. As DNA, the CDR3 is TGCAGCGTAGCCCCGGGACTAGTATCAGATACGCAGTATTTT. It codes for CSVAPGLVSDTQYF.

The table lists this clonotype with a count of one. The chain uses TRBV9 and TRBJ2-5; TRBD2 agrees at 7 bases. This CDR3 has 15 residues. V gave up 2 bases and J gave up 3 bases; unmatched junction bases: 7. CDR1 and CDR2 (germline): SGDLS, YYNGEE. The CDR3 reads CASSVWAGVEETQYF. In DNA, the CDR3 is TGTGCCAGCAGCGTTTGGGCGGGGGTCGAAGAGACCCAGTACTTC.

The chain recombines TRBV5-1 with TRBJ2-5; weak D call: TRBD1 (5 bases). This CDR3 region has 14 residues. V was cut by 4 bases and J by 4 bases, with 14 bases left in between. Germline CDR1 and CDR2: SGHRS and YFSETQ. The CDR3 nucleotides are TGCGCCAGCAGCCCCACTGGGGCGGTAGAGACCCAGTACTTC. Translation gives CASSPTGAVETQYF.

The chain carries TRBV20-1 and TRBJ2-7; 9 bases agree with TRBD2. V lost 4 bases to trimming and J lost 0 bases; unmatched junction nucleotides: 10. The length of the CDR3 is 16 residues. In germline, CDR1 is DFQATT, CDR2 SNEGSKA (reference sequence). DNA for the CDR3: TGCAGTGCTACAAAAAATAGCGGGAGCAGCTCCTACGAGCAGTACTTC. Its translation is CSATKNSGSSSYEQYF.

The CDR3 coding sequence is TGTGCCAGCAGTCCCTACGCGGGAAACTCCTACGAGCAGTACTTC. It translates to CASSPYAGNSYEQYF. The rearrangement uses TRBV28 and TRBJ2-7, with D possibly matching TRBD2 (6 bases). The V gene lost 5 bases and the J gene lost 0 bases, with 14 bases spanning the gap. CDR1 and CDR2 (germline): MDHEN, SYDVKM. This CDR3 has 15 residues.

The chain joins TRBV7-9 to TRBJ2-7, with D possibly being TRBD1 (6 bases). Deletions cut 3 bases from V and 4 bases from J, with 10 bases between. Germline V gene lookup returns CDR1 SEHNR and CDR2 FQNEAQ (reference sequence). The CDR3 spans 13 residues. Here the CDR3 reads CASSLPRGYEQYF. The CDR3 region has the DNA TGTGCCAGCAGCTTGCCCAGGGGTTACGAGCAGTACTTC.